The clone carrying this T cell receptor beta chain was counted many times. Data came from immunoSEQ multiplex PCR; TCRdb stores just in-frame clones and leaves some out. The repertoire holds more than 350,000 clones, with around 87% as singletons. The data were taken from a study of blood T cell repertoires in COVID-19. Adults between roughly 18 and 95 years of age took part from fewer than 30 US areas. Cohort placement rested on clinical history that participants reported themselves. This CDR3 is 18 amino acids long. The ends lost 1 base at V and 1 base at J; junction bases unmatched: 10. Looked up from germline, CDR1 is SGHTA and CDR2 is FQGNSA.

Sequenced: PBMCs or T cells enriched from blood (not recorded which). The receptor was derived from a woman between 45 and 65 years old who had recovered from COVID-19. This chain links TRBV7-2 with TRBJ2-3; 8 bases are shared with TRBD1. CDR3 amino acids: CASSLEGTGLGGTDTQYF. CDR3 sequence (DNA): TGTGCCAGCAGCTTAGAGGGGACAGGTCTCGGGGGCACAGATACGCAGTATTTT.